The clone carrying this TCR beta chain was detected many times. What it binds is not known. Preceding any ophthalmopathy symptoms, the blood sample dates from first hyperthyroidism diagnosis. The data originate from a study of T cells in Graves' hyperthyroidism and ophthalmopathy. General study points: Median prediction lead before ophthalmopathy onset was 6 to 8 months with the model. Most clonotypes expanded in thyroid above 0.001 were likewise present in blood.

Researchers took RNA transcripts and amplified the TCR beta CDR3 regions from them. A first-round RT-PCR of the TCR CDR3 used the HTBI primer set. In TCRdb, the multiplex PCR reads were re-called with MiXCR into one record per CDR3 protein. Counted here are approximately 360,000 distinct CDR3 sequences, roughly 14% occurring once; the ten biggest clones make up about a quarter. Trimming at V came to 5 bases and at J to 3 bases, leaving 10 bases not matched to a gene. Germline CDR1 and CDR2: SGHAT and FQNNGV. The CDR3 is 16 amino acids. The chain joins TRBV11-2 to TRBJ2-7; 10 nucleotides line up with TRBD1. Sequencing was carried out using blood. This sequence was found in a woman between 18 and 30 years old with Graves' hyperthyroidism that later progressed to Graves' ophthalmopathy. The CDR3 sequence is CASSVAGTGVVYEQYF. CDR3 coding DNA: TGTGCCAGCAGCGTGGCCGGGACAGGGGTCGTCTACGAGCAGTACTTC. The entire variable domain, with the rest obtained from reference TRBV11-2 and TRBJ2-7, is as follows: EAGVAQSPRYKIIEKRQSVAFWCNPISGHATLYWYQQILGQGPKLLIQFQNNGVVDDSQLPKDRFSAERLKGVDSTLKIQPAKLEDSAVYLCASSVAGTGVVYEQYFGPGTRLTVT.